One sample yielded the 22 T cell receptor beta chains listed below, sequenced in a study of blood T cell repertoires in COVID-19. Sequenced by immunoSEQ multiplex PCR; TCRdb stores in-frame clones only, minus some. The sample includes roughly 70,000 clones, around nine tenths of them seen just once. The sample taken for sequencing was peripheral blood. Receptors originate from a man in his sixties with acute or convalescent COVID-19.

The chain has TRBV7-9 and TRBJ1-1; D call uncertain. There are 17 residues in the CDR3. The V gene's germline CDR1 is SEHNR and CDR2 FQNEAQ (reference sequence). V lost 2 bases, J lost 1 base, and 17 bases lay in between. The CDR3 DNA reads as TGTGCCAGCAGCTTACCATTGCTTGGCGGGGAGAACACTGAAGCTTTCTTT. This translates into CASSLPLLGGENTEAFF.

In nucleotides, the CDR3 is TGCAGCGCCCTCTTTTTATATGGCTACACCTTC. It specifies CSALFLYGYTF. The V gene is TRBV29-1, the J gene TRBJ1-2; unclear D gene. The V and J ends lost 7 bases and 5 bases respectively, with 11 bases between them. This CDR3 is 11 amino acids long. Germline V gives CDR1 SQVTM, CDR2 ANQGSEA.

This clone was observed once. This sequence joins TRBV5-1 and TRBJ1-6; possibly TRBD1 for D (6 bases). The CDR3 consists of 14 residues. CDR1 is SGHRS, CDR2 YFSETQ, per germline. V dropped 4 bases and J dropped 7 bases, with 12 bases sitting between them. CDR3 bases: TGCGCCAGCAGCCTCGGGACAAACAATTCACCCCTCCACTTT. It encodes CASSLGTNNSPLHF.

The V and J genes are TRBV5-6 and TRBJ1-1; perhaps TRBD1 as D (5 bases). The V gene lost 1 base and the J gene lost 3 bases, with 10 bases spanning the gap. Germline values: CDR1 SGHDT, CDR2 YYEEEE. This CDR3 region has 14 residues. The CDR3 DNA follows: TGTGCCAGCAGCTTGTGGGGGGGTGACACTGAAGCTTTCTTT. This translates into CASSLWGGDTEAFF. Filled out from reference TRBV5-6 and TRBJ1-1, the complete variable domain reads DAGVTQSPTHLIKTRGQQVTLRCSPKSGHDTVSWYQQALGQGPQFIFQYYEEEERQRGNFPDRFSGHQFPNYSSELNVNALLLGDSALYLCASSLWGGDTEAFFGQGTRLTVV.

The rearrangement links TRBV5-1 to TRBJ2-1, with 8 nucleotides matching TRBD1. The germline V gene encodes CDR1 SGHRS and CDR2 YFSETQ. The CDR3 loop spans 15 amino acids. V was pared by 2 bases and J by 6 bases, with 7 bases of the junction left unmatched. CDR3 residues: CASSFGDRTLNEQFF. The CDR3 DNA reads TGCGCCAGCAGCTTCGGGGACAGGACTCTCAATGAGCAGTTCTTC.

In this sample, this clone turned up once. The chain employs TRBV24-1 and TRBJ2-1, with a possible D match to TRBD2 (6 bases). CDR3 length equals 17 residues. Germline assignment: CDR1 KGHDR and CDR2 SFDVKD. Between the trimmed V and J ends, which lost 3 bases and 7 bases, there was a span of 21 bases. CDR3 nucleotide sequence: TGTGCCACCAGTGATAAACCACGGAAGGGGAGGAGGAATGAGCAGTTCTTC. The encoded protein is CATSDKPRKGRRNEQFF.

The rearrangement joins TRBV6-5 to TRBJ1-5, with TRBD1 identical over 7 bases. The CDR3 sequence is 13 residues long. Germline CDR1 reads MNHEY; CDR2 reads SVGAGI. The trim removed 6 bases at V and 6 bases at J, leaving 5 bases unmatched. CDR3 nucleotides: TGTGCCAGCAGAAACAGGGGCGGTCAGCCCCAGCATTTT. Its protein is CASRNRGGQPQHF.

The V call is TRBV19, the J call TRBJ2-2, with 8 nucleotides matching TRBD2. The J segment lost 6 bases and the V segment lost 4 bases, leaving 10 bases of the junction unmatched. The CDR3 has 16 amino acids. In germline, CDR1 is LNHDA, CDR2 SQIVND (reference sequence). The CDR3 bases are TGTGCCAGTAGTACTCCGGGGGGGCCGCGGCCCGGGGAGCTGTTTTTT. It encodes CASSTPGGPRPGELFF.

For the CDR3, the DNA is TGTGCCAGCAGCTTAGGAGGACAGAACTATGGCTACACCTTC. It translates to CASSLGGQNYGYTF. The rearrangement links TRBV11-2 to TRBJ1-2; possibly TRBD1 for D (6 bases). V lost 1 base, J lost 2 bases, and 8 bases lay in between. CDR3 length: 14 amino acids. CDR1 and CDR2 from the germline V gene are SGHAT and FQNNGV.

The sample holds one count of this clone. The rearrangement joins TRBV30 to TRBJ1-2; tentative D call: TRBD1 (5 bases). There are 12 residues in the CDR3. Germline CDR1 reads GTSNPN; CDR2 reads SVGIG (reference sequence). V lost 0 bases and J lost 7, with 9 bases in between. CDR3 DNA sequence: TGTGCCTGGAGTGTACAAGGGGTTGGCTACACCTTC. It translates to CAWSVQGVGYTF. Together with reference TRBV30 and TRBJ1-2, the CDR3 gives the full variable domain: SQTIHQWPATLVQPVGSPLSLECTVEGTSNPNLYWYRQAAGRGLQLLFYSVGIGQISSEVPQNLSASRPQDRQFILSSKKLLLSDSGFYLCAWSVQGVGYTFGSGTRLTVV.

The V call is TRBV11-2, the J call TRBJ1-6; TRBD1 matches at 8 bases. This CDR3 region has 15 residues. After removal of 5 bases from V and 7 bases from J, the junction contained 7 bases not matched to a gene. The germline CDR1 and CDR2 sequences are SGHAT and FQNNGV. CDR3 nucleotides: TGTGCCAGCAGCCCTGGACAGGGAACAAATTCACCCCTCCACTTT. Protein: CASSPGQGTNSPLHF.

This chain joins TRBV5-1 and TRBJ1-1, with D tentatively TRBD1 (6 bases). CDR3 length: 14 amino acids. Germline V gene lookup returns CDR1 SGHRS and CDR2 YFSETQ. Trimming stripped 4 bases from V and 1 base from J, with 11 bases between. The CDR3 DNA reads TGCGCCAGCAGCCGGGACACGGGGAACACTGAAGCTTTCTTT. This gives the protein CASSRDTGNTEAFF.

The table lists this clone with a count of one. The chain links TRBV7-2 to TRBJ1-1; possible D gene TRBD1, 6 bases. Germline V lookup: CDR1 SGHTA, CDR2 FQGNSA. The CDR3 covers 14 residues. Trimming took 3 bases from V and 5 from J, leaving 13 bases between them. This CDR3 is CASSFYSRGTEAFF. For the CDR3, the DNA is TGTGCCAGCAGCTTCTATTCTAGGGGGACTGAAGCTTTCTTT.

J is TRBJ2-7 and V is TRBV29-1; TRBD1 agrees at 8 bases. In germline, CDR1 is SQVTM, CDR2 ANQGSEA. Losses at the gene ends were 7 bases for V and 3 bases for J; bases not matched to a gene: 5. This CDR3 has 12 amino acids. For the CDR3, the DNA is TGCAGCGCTTCGGACAGGGTCTACGAGCAGTACTTC. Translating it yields CSASDRVYEQYF.

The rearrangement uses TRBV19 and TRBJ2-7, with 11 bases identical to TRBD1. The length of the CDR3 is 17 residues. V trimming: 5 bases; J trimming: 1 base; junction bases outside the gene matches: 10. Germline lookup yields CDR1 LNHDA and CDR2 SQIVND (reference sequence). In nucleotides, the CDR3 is TGTGCCAGTAGTGCGGGGTTCGGGACAGGGGGTTCCTACGAGCAGTACTTC. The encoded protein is CASSAGFGTGGSYEQYF.

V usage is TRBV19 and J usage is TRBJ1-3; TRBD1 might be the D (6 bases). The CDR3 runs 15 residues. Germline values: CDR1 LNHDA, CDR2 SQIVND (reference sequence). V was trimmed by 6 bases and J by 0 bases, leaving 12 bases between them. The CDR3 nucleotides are TGTGCCAGTAGACCCCGGACAGACTCTGGAAACACCATATATTTT. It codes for CASRPRTDSGNTIYF.

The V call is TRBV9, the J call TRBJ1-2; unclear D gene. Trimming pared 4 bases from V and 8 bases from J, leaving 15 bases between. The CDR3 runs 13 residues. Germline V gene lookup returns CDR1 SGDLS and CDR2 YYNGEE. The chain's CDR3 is CASSTLHGGGYTF. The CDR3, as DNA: TGTGCCAGCAGCACTCTACATGGAGGGGGCTACACCTTC.

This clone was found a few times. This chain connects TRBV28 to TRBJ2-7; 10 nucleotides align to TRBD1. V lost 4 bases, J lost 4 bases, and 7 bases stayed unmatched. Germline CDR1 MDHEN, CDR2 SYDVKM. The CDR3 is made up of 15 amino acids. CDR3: CASSSTGQGLYEQYF. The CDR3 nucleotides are TGTGCCAGCAGTTCCACGGGACAGGGGTTATACGAGCAGTACTTC.

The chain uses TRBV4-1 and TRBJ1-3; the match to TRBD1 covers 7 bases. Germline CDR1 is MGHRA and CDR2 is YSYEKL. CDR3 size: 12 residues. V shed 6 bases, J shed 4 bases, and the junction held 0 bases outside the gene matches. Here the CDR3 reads CASRGQGNTIYF. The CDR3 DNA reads TGCGCCAGCAGGGGACAGGGAAACACCATATATTTT.

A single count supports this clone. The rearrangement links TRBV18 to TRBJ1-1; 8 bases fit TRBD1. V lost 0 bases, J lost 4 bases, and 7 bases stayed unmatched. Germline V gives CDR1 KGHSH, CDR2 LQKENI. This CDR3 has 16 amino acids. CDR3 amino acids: CASSPPVVTGGTEAFF. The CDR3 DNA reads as TGTGCCAGCTCACCACCGGTAGTTACAGGGGGCACTGAAGCTTTCTTT.

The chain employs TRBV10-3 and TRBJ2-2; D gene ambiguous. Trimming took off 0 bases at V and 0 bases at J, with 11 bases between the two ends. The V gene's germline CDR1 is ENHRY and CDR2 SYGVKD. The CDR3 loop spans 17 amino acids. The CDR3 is CAISESRGVANTGELFF. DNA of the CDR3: TGTGCCATCAGTGAGTCAAGAGGAGTAGCGAACACCGGGGAGCTGTTTTTT.

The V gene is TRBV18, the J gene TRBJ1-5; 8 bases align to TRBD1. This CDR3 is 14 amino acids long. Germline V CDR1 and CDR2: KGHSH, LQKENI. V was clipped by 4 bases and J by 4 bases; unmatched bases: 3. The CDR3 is CASSQGQVNQPQHF. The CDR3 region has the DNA TGTGCCAGCTCACAGGGACAGGTTAATCAGCCCCAGCATTTT.